Listed here are 31 T cell receptor beta chains from one sample, sequenced in a study of shared clonotypes between healthy human individuals. Data came from immunoSEQ multiplex PCR; TCRdb stores just in-frame clones and leaves some out. Found here are fewer than 500,000 clones, almost 80% of them singletons; the top ten hold approximately 12%. The sequencing sample was made of PBMCs. These receptors were collected from a woman aged 40-49 years in good health. Some clones in this sample may be carry-over from other donors' samples.

The chain joins TRBV6-1 to TRBJ2-1; D is perhaps TRBD2 (5 bases). Trimming took 7 bases from V and 3 from J, leaving 10 bases between them. Germline V gives CDR1 MNHNS, CDR2 SASEGT. The CDR3 runs 13 residues. In nucleotides, the CDR3 is TGTGCCAGCAATTACGGGAACTACAATGAGCAGTTCTTC. Protein product: CASNYGNYNEQFF.

The chain has TRBV6-1 and TRBJ2-2; D may match TRBD1 or TRBD2 (6 bases each). This CDR3 comprises 15 residues. Trimming left V 6 bases short and J 4 bases short, with 15 bases between. The germline CDR1 and CDR2 sequences are MNHNS and SASEGT. CDR3 residues: CASRSDRRGTGELFF. In DNA, the CDR3 is TGTGCCAGCAGGAGCGACAGGCGGGGCACCGGGGAGCTGTTTTTT.

V and J are TRBV27 and TRBJ1-5; D is unresolved. CDR1 MNHEY and CDR2 SMNVEV come from the germline V gene (reference sequence). The V and J ends lost 5 bases and 0 bases respectively, with 5 bases between them. The CDR3 has 13 residues. The DNA for the CDR3 is TGTGCCAGCAGTCCCGATAGCAATCAGCCCCAGCATTTT. Protein product: CASSPDSNQPQHF.

This clone has a handful of counts. The chain uses TRBV7-3 and TRBJ2-5, with D possibly being TRBD2 (5 bases). CDR3 size: 14 residues. Trimming took off 0 bases at V and 1 base at J, with 6 bases between the two ends. CDR1 and CDR2 from the germline V gene are SGHTA and FQGTGA. The CDR3 sequence is CASSLTGAQETQYF. CDR3 nucleotides: TGTGCCAGCAGCTTAACGGGAGCCCAAGAGACCCAGTACTTC. Supplemented by reference TRBV7-3 and TRBJ2-5, the full variable domain reads GAGVSQTPSNKVTEKGKYVELRCDPISGHTALYWYRQSLGQGPEFLIYFQGTGAADDSGLPNDRFFAVRPEGSVSTLKIQRTERGDSAVYLCASSLTGAQETQYFGPGTRLLVL.

This clone turned up a few times. The chain links TRBV28 to TRBJ1-1; TRBD1 is a possible D gene (5 bases). This CDR3 is 13 amino acids long. Between the trimmed V and J ends, which lost 6 bases and 1 base, there was a span of 9 bases. Per the germline V gene, CDR1 is MDHEN and CDR2 is SYDVKM. Here the CDR3 reads CASRRQRNTEAFF. In DNA, the CDR3 is TGTGCCAGCAGGAGACAGAGGAACACTGAAGCTTTCTTT.

This clone was recorded once. The genes are TRBV7-2 and TRBJ2-7; D gene ambiguous. The CDR3 sequence is 15 residues long. The V gene's germline CDR1 is SGHTA and CDR2 FQGNSA. The V end lost 3 bases, the J end lost 1 base, and 13 bases lay between the germline ends. Written as DNA, the CDR3 is TGTGCCAGCAGCTTGGTTTCTACCCAGTCCTACGAGCAGTACTTC. Translating gives CASSLVSTQSYEQYF.

CDR3 sequence (DNA): TGTGCCAGCAGACAGACAGGGGGAGAGACCCAGTACTTC. Translated: CASRQTGGETQYF. V is TRBV6-1 and J is TRBJ2-5; 9 nucleotides agree with TRBD1. In germline, CDR1 is MNHNS, CDR2 SASEGT. V lost 6 bases to trimming and J lost 4 bases; unmatched junction nucleotides: 3. CDR3 length: 13 amino acids.

CDR3 amino acids: CASSLGDSSSSYEQYF. In DNA, the CDR3 is TGTGCCAGCAGCTTAGGGGACAGCTCGAGCTCCTACGAGCAGTACTTC. J is TRBJ2-7 and V is TRBV7-6; 7 bases map to TRBD1. The CDR3 is made up of 16 amino acids. The germline CDR1 and CDR2 sequences are SGHVS and FNYEAQ. V gave up 1 base and J gave up 0 bases; unmatched junction bases: 6.

The rearrangement uses TRBV10-2 and TRBJ2-5, with D perhaps matching TRBD1 (5 bases). The J call may be in error: the DNA end matches TRBJ2-7 better. The germline CDR1 and CDR2 sequences are WSHSY and SAAADI. This CDR3 spans 14 amino acids. In nucleotides, the CDR3 is TGCGCCAGCAGTGAAGACGGACACTCCTACGAGCAGTACTTC. Amino acids: CASSEDGHSYEQYF.

The chain joins TRBV19 to TRBJ1-5; D gene unclear. CDR1 is LNHDA, CDR2 SQIVND, per germline (reference sequence). V lost 5 bases and J lost 0, with 8 bases in between. This CDR3 has 14 amino acids. The CDR3 reads CASSRDNSNQPQHF. The CDR3 DNA reads as TGTGCCAGTAGTCGCGACAATAGCAATCAGCCCCAGCATTTT.

CDR3 nucleotides: TGTGCCAGCAGCTTTAGTGTTGGAAACACCATATATTTT. Its protein is CASSFSVGNTIYF. This chain connects TRBV5-6 to TRBJ1-3; no clear D. The germline V gene has CDR1 SGHDT and CDR2 YYEEEE. Trimming removed 2 bases from V and 3 bases from J, with 6 bases in between. The CDR3 contains 13 residues.

The rearrangement joins TRBV7-8 to TRBJ2-2; D ambiguous. V was cut by 8 bases and J by 1 base, with 17 bases left in between. Germline V gene data show CDR1 as SGHVS and CDR2 as FQNEAQ. The length of the CDR3 is 16 residues. CDR3 sequence: CASFPTGPLNTGELFF. CDR3 in DNA: TGTGCCAGCTTTCCAACCGGGCCTTTGAACACCGGGGAGCTGTTTTTT. Drawing the rest from reference TRBV7-8 and TRBJ2-2, the complete variable domain is GAGVSQSPRYKVAKRGQDVALRCDPISGHVSLFWYQQALGQGPEFLTYFQNEAQLDKSGLPSDRFFAERPEGSVSTLKIQRTQQEDSAVYLCASFPTGPLNTGELFFGEGSRLTVL.

The rearrangement joins TRBV18 to TRBJ2-3; unclear D gene. The V end lost 2 bases, the J end lost 1 base, and 13 bases lay between the germline ends. Germline V gene data show CDR1 as KGHSH and CDR2 as LQKENI. The CDR3 is 16 amino acids. CDR3 coding DNA: TGTGCCAGCTCACCAACCGGATCGGCAGGCACAGATACGCAGTATTTT. The encoded protein is CASSPTGSAGTDTQYF.

This rearrangement joins TRBV18 to TRBJ1-1, with D uncertain. Trimming took off 2 bases at V and 4 bases at J, with 11 bases between the two ends. CDR1 KGHSH and CDR2 LQKENI come from the germline V gene. This CDR3 is built from 14 residues. This CDR3 is CASSPAGIGTEAFF. The DNA for the CDR3 is TGTGCCAGCTCACCAGCCGGAATTGGCACTGAAGCTTTCTTT.

The J gene is TRBJ2-1, the V gene TRBV2; 11 bases line up with TRBD2. The CDR3 contains 15 residues. V shed 4 bases and J 8 bases; nucleotides not matched to a gene: 7. Germline loops: CDR1 SNHLY, CDR2 FYNNEI. CDR3 DNA: TGTGCCAGCAGTGTACTAGCGGGGGTATACTATGAGCAGTTCTTC. Translated: CASSVLAGVYYEQFF.

This clone was seen at least ten times. The V and J genes are TRBV29-1 and TRBJ2-7, with 9 nucleotides matching TRBD2. J gave up 2 bases and V 4 bases, and 9 bases lay outside the gene matches. The CDR3 is 15 amino acids. The germline CDR1 and CDR2 sequences are SQVTM and ANQGSEA. The CDR3 coding sequence is TGCAGCGTTGGCCCATTTAGCGGGGGTACCTACGAGCAGTACTTC. Translation gives CSVGPFSGGTYEQYF.

The V and J genes are TRBV6-5 and TRBJ1-3; D not certain. V was cut by 5 bases and J by 2 bases, with 10 bases left in between. The CDR3 is made up of 14 amino acids. The germline V gene encodes CDR1 MNHEY and CDR2 SVGAGI. The CDR3 nucleotides are TGTGCCAGCAGTGAGGGAGGGACTGGAAACACCATATATTTT. Protein product: CASSEGGTGNTIYF.

The V and J genes are TRBV18 and TRBJ1-4; 10 bases are a match to TRBD1. The germline gives CDR1 KGHSH, CDR2 LQKENI. Trimming at V came to 4 bases and at J to 8 bases, leaving 7 bases not matched to a gene. This CDR3 contains 15 residues. The CDR3 spells CASSRGQGQMEKLFF. The CDR3 region has the DNA TGTGCCAGCTCACGGGGACAGGGGCAAATGGAAAAACTGTTTTTT.

The chain combines TRBV6-5 with TRBJ1-2; no clear D. The germline V gene encodes CDR1 MNHEY and CDR2 SVGAGI. This CDR3 comprises 14 residues. V was clipped by 0 bases and J by 5 bases, with 10 bases between them. In nucleotides, the CDR3 is TGTGCCAGCAGTTACTCGCCCGGAGCGTATGGCTACACCTTC. Protein product: CASSYSPGAYGYTF.

The chain uses TRBV7-2 and TRBJ2-2, with D possibly TRBD1 on 6 matching bases. The germline V gene has CDR1 SGHTA and CDR2 FQGNSA. CDR3 length: 15 amino acids. V lost 4 bases to trimming and J lost 3 bases, with 12 bases between them. This chain's CDR3 is CASSSRQGYTGELFF. For the CDR3, the DNA is TGTGCCAGCAGCTCCCGGCAGGGGTACACCGGGGAGCTGTTTTTT.

The chain uses TRBV7-9 and TRBJ2-7; D is unresolved. With 5 bases removed from V and 0 bases from J, the gap between germline ends came to 11 bases. The germline gives CDR1 SEHNR, CDR2 FQNEAQ (reference sequence). CDR3 length equals 14 residues. Written as DNA, the CDR3 is TGTGCCAGCAGCCACCCGGACCGCTCCTACGAGCAGTACTTC. Protein product: CASSHPDRSYEQYF. Full variable domain (rest looked up from reference TRBV7-9 and TRBJ2-7): DTGVSQNPRHKITKRGQNVTFRCDPISEHNRLYWYRQTLGQGPEFLTYFQNEAQLEKSRLLSDRFSAERPKGSFSTLEIQRTEQGDSAMYLCASSHPDRSYEQYFGPGTRLTVT.

This clone occurred once. The chain employs TRBV2 and TRBJ1-4; 11 nucleotides align to TRBD1. This CDR3 is 15 amino acids long. In germline, CDR1 is SNHLY, CDR2 FYNNEI. Trimming removed 7 bases from V and 8 bases from J; junction bases left unmatched: 9. DNA of the CDR3: TGTGCCAGCACCCCGGGGACAGGGGGAGGAGAAAAACTGTTTTTT. Translated: CASTPGTGGGEKLFF.

The CDR3 coding sequence is TGTGCCAGCAGCTTAGGCCCGGGAGGGCGGAACGAGCAGTACTTC. Translated, it gives CASSLGPGGRNEQYF. V gene TRBV7-9 combines with J gene TRBJ2-7, with 8 bases matching TRBD2. Per the germline V gene, CDR1 is SEHNR and CDR2 is FQNEAQ (reference sequence). This CDR3 contains 15 residues. V lost 1 base and J lost 5; bases outside the gene matches: 7.

This chain connects TRBV5-6 to TRBJ2-6; D ambiguous. Germline V gives CDR1 SGHDT, CDR2 YYEEEE. V gave up 1 base and J gave up 2 bases, with 7 bases separating them. The CDR3 runs to 15 residues. This chain's CDR3 is CASSLIRPGANVLTF. CDR3 in DNA: TGTGCCAGCAGCTTGATCCGCCCTGGGGCCAACGTCCTGACTTTC.

The chain recombines TRBV6-5 with TRBJ2-2, with a possible D match to TRBD2 (6 bases). This CDR3 has 14 residues. Germline assignment: CDR1 MNHEY and CDR2 SVGAGI. V was pared by 4 bases and J by 4 bases, with 10 bases between. The CDR3 DNA follows: TGTGCCAGCAGTTGGGGACTCCGCACCGGGGAGCTGTTTTTT. The encoded protein is CASSWGLRTGELFF.

V and J are TRBV21-1 and TRBJ1-1. TRBV21-1 is annotated as a pseudogene. CDR3 length: 9 amino acids. The CDR3 DNA reads as TGTGCCGCCATTCAGAGGGCTTTCTTT. Protein sequence: CAAIQRAFF.

The chain is built from TRBV27 and TRBJ2-7; no clear D. In germline, CDR1 is MNHEY, CDR2 SMNVEV (reference sequence). The CDR3 runs 15 residues. V lost 5 bases, J lost 7 bases, and 21 bases lay in between. CDR3 loop: CASSRSPALSREQYF. The DNA of the CDR3 is TGTGCCAGCAGTAGGAGCCCAGCCCTGAGCAGGGAGCAGTACTTC.

The chain joins TRBV7-8 to TRBJ2-5; 10 bases are a match to TRBD1. The V gene end was trimmed by 5 bases and the J gene end by 5 bases; junction bases not matched to a gene: 8. Per the germline V gene, CDR1 is SGHVS and CDR2 is FQNEAQ. This CDR3 region has 15 residues. The CDR3 is CASSLRDRGGETQYF. DNA of the CDR3: TGTGCCAGCAGCCTCCGGGACAGGGGAGGGGAGACCCAGTACTTC.

The rearrangement links TRBV25-1 to TRBJ2-1; perhaps TRBD1 as D (6 bases). The CDR3 has 15 amino acids. V lost 2 bases, J lost 5 bases, and 13 bases lay in between. CDR1 is MGHDK, CDR2 SYGVNS, per germline. CDR3: CASSEAGASNNEQFF. CDR3 DNA sequence: TGTGCCAGCAGTGAAGCAGGGGCTAGTAACAATGAGCAGTTCTTC.

This clone has at least ten counts. V usage is TRBV13 and J usage is TRBJ2-1; 9 bases agree with TRBD1. The CDR3 is made up of 15 amino acids. V lost 0 bases to trimming and J lost 8 bases; unmatched junction nucleotides: 5. Per germline, CDR1 PRHDT and CDR2 FYEKMQ (reference sequence). The chain's CDR3 is CASSLGGQGLHEQFF. In DNA, the CDR3 is TGTGCCAGCAGCTTAGGGGGACAGGGTTTGCATGAGCAGTTCTTC.

The DNA of the CDR3 is TGCGCCAGCAGCCAAGCCCCACCGGGGGCGGGAGCGGGACTATACGAGCAGTACTTC. Protein: CASSQAPPGAGAGLYEQYF. This chain uses TRBV4-3 with TRBJ2-7; TRBD2 might be the D (7 bases). This CDR3 is 19 amino acids long. V lost 1 base to trimming and J lost 4 bases, with 26 bases between them. From germline, CDR1 is LGHNA and CDR2 YSLEER.